This section outlines one TCR beta chain sequence together with its context. The antigen is undetermined. The data stem from a study of read filtering for tumor transcriptome and immune sequencing. Study-level background: 8 patients were R-ISS I, approximately 15 were R-ISS II, roughly 7 were R-ISS III.

Whole-study results and caveats: The sorted CD138-negative fraction was a mixed bone marrow immune population, not purified T cells.

Germline V lookup: CDR1 SEHNR, CDR2 FQNEAQ (reference sequence). CDR3 size: 17 residues. The trim removed 4 bases at V and 3 bases at J, leaving 10 bases unmatched. Bone marrow was sampled from every patient at the time of active disease. This library used approximately 370 ng RNA and molecular barcoded adaptors spanning alpha/delta and beta/gamma chains. TCRdb re-derived calls from the reads in MiXCR, one entry per CDR3 protein. The data show around 40,000 distinct CDR3 sequences, with roughly 13% seen just once and 25% to 30% held by the top ten. The sample comprised a population of CD138-negative cells sorted from bone marrow. The chain couples TRBV7-9 to TRBJ2-1; TRBD2 matches 9 bases. This receptor was identified in a donor at least 40 years old with multiple myeloma. In nucleotides, the CDR3 is TGTGCCAGCAGCTCACTCACCGGGACTAGCAGCTACAATGAGCAGTTCTTC. This encodes CASSSLTGTSSYNEQFF.